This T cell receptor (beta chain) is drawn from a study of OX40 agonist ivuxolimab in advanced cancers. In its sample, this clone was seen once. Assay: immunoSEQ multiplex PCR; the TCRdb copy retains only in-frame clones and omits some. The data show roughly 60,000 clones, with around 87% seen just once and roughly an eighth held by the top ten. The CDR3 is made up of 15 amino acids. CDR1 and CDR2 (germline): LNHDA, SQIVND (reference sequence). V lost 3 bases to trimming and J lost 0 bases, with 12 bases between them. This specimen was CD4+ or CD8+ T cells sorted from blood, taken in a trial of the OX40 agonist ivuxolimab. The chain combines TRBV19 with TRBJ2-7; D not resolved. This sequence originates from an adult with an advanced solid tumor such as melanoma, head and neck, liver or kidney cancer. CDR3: CASSIFGWSSYEQYF. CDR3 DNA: TGTGCCAGTAGTATCTTTGGGTGGAGCTCCTACGAGCAGTACTTC.